This T cell receptor beta chain was identified in a study of blood T cell repertoires in COVID-19. The overall study: Sample material is recorded as cDNA or gDNA derived from T cells, B-cell-depleted T cells, or PBMCs.

The method was immunoSEQ multiplex PCR; TCRdb's version includes in-frame clones alone and lacks a portion of them. This sample carries about 190,000 clones, 80% of them seen once, and the ten largest clones take about 7%. This clone was seen just once. Germline values: CDR1 SGHDT, CDR2 YYEEEE. The trim removed 4 bases at V and 2 bases at J, leaving 14 bases unmatched. This CDR3 region has 17 residues. The chain carries TRBV5-6 and TRBJ2-7, with 8 bases identical to TRBD1. Sequences were obtained from peripheral blood. This TCR was recovered from a man in his fifties or sixties with acute or convalescent COVID-19. The CDR3 DNA reads TGTGCCAGCAGCCTTCAAGGGGTGACAGGGGAACCCTACGAGCAGTACTTC. Translating it yields CASSLQGVTGEPYEQYF. Together with reference TRBV5-6 and TRBJ2-7, the CDR3 gives the full variable domain: DAGVTQSPTHLIKTRGQQVTLRCSPKSGHDTVSWYQQALGQGPQFIFQYYEEEERQRGNFPDRFSGHQFPNYSSELNVNALLLGDSALYLCASSLQGVTGEPYEQYFGPGTRLTVT.